This is a list of T cell receptor beta chains from one sample in a study of multiple sclerosis patients with progressive multifocal leukoencephalopathy. The repertoire was sequenced with immunoSEQ multiplex PCR; TCRdb's copy has only in-frame clones and lacks some. This table has approximately 31,000 clones, about 88% appearing once. Input material: PBMCs. The source of these receptors is a human donor with multiple sclerosis. Each CDR3 is given with its conserved first and last residue. The order of the fields is J gene, D gene, clone size, V gene, CDR3 protein, CDR3 DNA. A D gene is named only where the DNA matches it firmly. Not every row has a clone size; where given, it reads once, few, many or a size class.

J gene: TRBJ2-1
D gene: NA
clone size: NA
V gene: TRBV11-3
CDR3 protein: CASSARGNEQFF
CDR3 DNA: TGTGCCAGCAGCGCCAGGGGTAATGAGCAGTTCTTC

J gene: TRBJ2-5
D gene: NA
clone size: NA
V gene: TRBV7-9
CDR3 protein: CASSLGTVVETQYF
CDR3 DNA: TGTGCCAGCAGCTTAGGTACTGTCGTCGAGACCCAGTACTTC

J gene: TRBJ2-7
D gene: NA
clone size: few
V gene: TRBV4-1
CDR3 protein: CASSQDTGGGGYEQYF
CDR3 DNA: TGCGCCAGCAGCCAAGATACTGGGGGAGGGGGCTACGAGCAGTACTTC

J gene: TRBJ2-1
D gene: NA
clone size: NA
V gene: TRBV5-4
CDR3 protein: CASSPWTGSYNEQFF
CDR3 DNA: TGTGCCAGCAGCCCCTGGACTGGCTCCTACAATGAGCAGTTCTTC

J gene: TRBJ1-6
D gene: NA
clone size: once
V gene: TRBV30
CDR3 protein: CAWRRGNSPLHF
CDR3 DNA: TGTGCCTGGAGGAGGGGAAATTCACCCCTCCACTTT

J gene: TRBJ2-2
D gene: NA
clone size: NA
V gene: TRBV5-8
CDR3 protein: CASSFGTSWNTGELFF
CDR3 DNA: TGTGCCAGCAGCTTTGGTACTAGCTGGAACACCGGGGAGCTGTTTTTT

J gene: TRBJ2-3
D gene: NA
clone size: NA
V gene: TRBV30
CDR3 protein: CAWTPDRDRRGDTQYF
CDR3 DNA: TGTGCCTGGACTCCGGACAGGGACAGGCGGGGGGATACGCAGTATTTT

J gene: TRBJ1-1
D gene: TRBD1
clone size: NA
V gene: TRBV15
CDR3 protein: CATSRGGGPTEAFF
CDR3 DNA: TGTGCCACCAGCAGAGGAGGGGGCCCCACTGAAGCTTTCTTT

J gene: TRBJ1-1
D gene: NA
clone size: NA
V gene: TRBV5-5
CDR3 protein: CASSARPDGEAFF
CDR3 DNA: TGTGCCAGCAGCGCCCGCCCGGACGGTGAAGCTTTCTTT

J gene: TRBJ1-2
D gene: NA
clone size: NA
V gene: TRBV11-2
CDR3 protein: CASSPSGLPYGYTF
CDR3 DNA: TGTGCCAGCAGCCCATCGGGACTTCCTTATGGCTACACCTTC

J gene: TRBJ2-1
D gene: TRBD2
clone size: NA
V gene: TRBV28
CDR3 protein: CASRAGGGNEQFF
CDR3 DNA: TGTGCCAGCAGAGCCGGGGGGGGTAATGAGCAGTTCTTC

J gene: TRBJ2-1
D gene: NA
clone size: once
V gene: TRBV27
CDR3 protein: CASSLWGGQSNEQFF
CDR3 DNA: TGTGCCAGCAGTTTATGGGGGGGGCAGAGCAATGAGCAGTTCTTC

J gene: TRBJ2-7
D gene: NA
clone size: NA
V gene: TRBV19
CDR3 protein: CASSIGLTYEQYF
CDR3 DNA: TGTGCCAGTAGTATTGGACTAACCTACGAGCAGTACTTC

J gene: TRBJ1-1
D gene: TRBD1
clone size: NA
V gene: TRBV19
CDR3 protein: CASSSGQGGWGEAFF
CDR3 DNA: TGTGCCAGTAGTTCAGGACAGGGAGGATGGGGTGAAGCTTTCTTT

J gene: TRBJ2-7
D gene: TRBD2
clone size: few
V gene: TRBV28
CDR3 protein: CASSPRLAGEQYF
CDR3 DNA: TGTGCCAGCAGTCCTCGACTAGCGGGAGAGCAGTACTTC

J gene: TRBJ2-7
D gene: TRBD2
clone size: NA
V gene: TRBV9
CDR3 protein: CASNALAGGAREQYF
CDR3 DNA: TGTGCCAGCAACGCCCTGGCGGGGGGAGCTCGGGAGCAGTACTTC

J gene: TRBJ1-3
D gene: TRBD1
clone size: NA
V gene: TRBV7-8
CDR3 protein: CASSRPSHPDRVGGNTIYF
CDR3 DNA: TGTGCCAGCAGCCGACCCTCTCACCCAGACAGGGTGGGGGGAAACACCATATATTTT

J gene: TRBJ2-7
D gene: NA
clone size: NA
V gene: TRBV9
CDR3 protein: CASSVGKGGDYLSYEQYF
CDR3 DNA: TGTGCCAGCAGCGTAGGAAAGGGGGGAGACTACCTCTCCTACGAGCAGTACTTC

J gene: TRBJ1-2
D gene: NA
clone size: NA
V gene: TRBV28
CDR3 protein: CASSFAGLRGYGYTF
CDR3 DNA: TGTGCCAGCAGTTTCGCGGGGCTTCGGGGCTATGGCTACACCTTC

J gene: TRBJ2-1
D gene: TRBD2
clone size: NA
V gene: TRBV9
CDR3 protein: CASSPWTSGGNEQFF
CDR3 DNA: TGTGCCAGCAGCCCTTGGACTAGCGGAGGCAATGAGCAGTTCTTC

J gene: TRBJ2-1
D gene: TRBD2
clone size: NA
V gene: TRBV18
CDR3 protein: CASSPLAGGLSYNEQFF
CDR3 DNA: TGTGCCAGCTCGCCTTTAGCGGGAGGCCTCTCCTACAATGAGCAGTTCTTC

J gene: TRBJ1-3
D gene: TRBD1
clone size: NA
V gene: TRBV19
CDR3 protein: CASSWNRGSDTIYF
CDR3 DNA: TGTGCCAGTAGTTGGAACAGGGGAAGCGACACCATATATTTT

J gene: TRBJ1-4
D gene: NA
clone size: NA
V gene: TRBV5-6
CDR3 protein: CASSLRQGGEKLFF
CDR3 DNA: TGTGCCAGCAGCTTGCGTCAGGGAGGAGAAAAACTGTTTTTT

J gene: TRBJ1-4
D gene: NA
clone size: NA
V gene: TRBV18
CDR3 protein: CASSPRGALFGTNEKLFF
CDR3 DNA: TGTGCCAGCTCACCTAGGGGGGCGCTATTCGGCACTAATGAAAAACTGTTTTTT

J gene: TRBJ1-2
D gene: TRBD1
clone size: NA
V gene: TRBV5-1
CDR3 protein: CASSSTTGGGYGYTF
CDR3 DNA: TGCGCCAGCAGCTCCACGACAGGGGGCGGCTATGGCTACACCTTC

J gene: TRBJ1-5
D gene: NA
clone size: NA
V gene: TRBV6-1
CDR3 protein: CASSPPGPQHF
CDR3 DNA: TGTGCCAGCAGTCCCCCAGGGCCCCAGCATTTT

J gene: TRBJ1-3
D gene: NA
clone size: NA
V gene: TRBV19
CDR3 protein: CARGANSGNTIYF
CDR3 DNA: TGTGCCAGAGGGGCGAACTCTGGAAACACCATATATTTT

J gene: TRBJ1-2
D gene: TRBD1
clone size: NA
V gene: TRBV6-1
CDR3 protein: CASRGTGFYGYTF
CDR3 DNA: TGTGCCAGCAGGGGGACAGGGTTTTATGGCTACACCTTC

J gene: TRBJ2-3
D gene: TRBD2
clone size: NA
V gene: TRBV5-1
CDR3 protein: CASSLRTSGSTQYF
CDR3 DNA: TGCGCCAGCAGCCTTAGGACTAGCGGGAGTACGCAGTATTTT

J gene: TRBJ1-6
D gene: TRBD1
clone size: few
V gene: TRBV27
CDR3 protein: CASSLAQGGSPLHF
CDR3 DNA: TGTGCCAGCAGTTTAGCGCAGGGGGGTTCACCCCTCCACTTT

J gene: TRBJ2-2
D gene: TRBD1
clone size: NA
V gene: TRBV19
CDR3 protein: CASSPGTVGPGELFF
CDR3 DNA: TGTGCCAGTAGTCCCGGGACAGTTGGTCCCGGGGAGCTGTTTTTT

J gene: TRBJ1-2
D gene: NA
clone size: NA
V gene: TRBV15
CDR3 protein: CATSSQDRFNYGYTF
CDR3 DNA: TGTGCCACCAGCTCCCAAGACAGGTTCAACTATGGCTACACCTTC

J gene: TRBJ1-3
D gene: TRBD1
clone size: NA
V gene: TRBV6-1
CDR3 protein: CAITGGNGNTIYF
CDR3 DNA: TGTGCCATCACAGGGGGCAACGGAAACACCATATATTTT

J gene: TRBJ2-5
D gene: NA
clone size: NA
V gene: TRBV7-2
CDR3 protein: CASSPRPGETQYF
CDR3 DNA: TGTGCCAGCAGCCCTCGCCCGGGGGAGACCCAGTACTTC

J gene: TRBJ2-4
D gene: TRBD1
clone size: NA
V gene: TRBV7-9
CDR3 protein: CASSQPRQGKRRESIQYF
CDR3 DNA: TGTGCCAGCAGCCAACCCCGACAGGGGAAGAGGAGAGAAAGCATTCAGTACTTC

J gene: TRBJ2-2
D gene: TRBD1
clone size: NA
V gene: TRBV2
CDR3 protein: CASRARTGGTGELFF
CDR3 DNA: TGTGCCAGCAGAGCCAGGACAGGGGGGACCGGGGAGCTGTTTTTT

J gene: TRBJ2-7
D gene: TRBD2
clone size: NA
V gene: TRBV6-6
CDR3 protein: CASSLGLAGYEQYF
CDR3 DNA: TGTGCCAGCAGCCTCGGACTAGCTGGCTACGAGCAGTACTTC

J gene: TRBJ2-7
D gene: TRBD2
clone size: NA
V gene: TRBV19
CDR3 protein: CASSQNRWTAGLGAYEQYF
CDR3 DNA: TGTGCCAGTAGCCAAAACCGGTGGACGGCTGGACTAGGGGCCTACGAGCAGTACTTC

J gene: TRBJ1-2
D gene: NA
clone size: NA
V gene: TRBV7-9
CDR3 protein: CASSLDKTYGYTF
CDR3 DNA: TGTGCCAGCAGCCTAGACAAAACCTATGGCTACACCTTC

J gene: TRBJ2-7
D gene: NA
clone size: few
V gene: TRBV2
CDR3 protein: CASGSPTGYF
CDR3 DNA: TGTGCCAGCGGCTCACCGACGGGGTACTTC

J gene: TRBJ2-7
D gene: NA
clone size: few
V gene: TRBV5-5
CDR3 protein: CASSLGDGFYEQYF
CDR3 DNA: TGTGCCAGCAGCTTAGGAGACGGCTTCTACGAGCAGTACTTC